The clone carrying this TCR beta chain has only a few counts. Its antigen is unidentified. As for treatment: randomized to nivolumab then ipilimumab (arm A) or the reverse (arm B). The data were obtained in a study of sequential checkpoint blockade in melanoma. The wider study: Patients were randomized 1:1 to nivolumab-then-ipilimumab or ipilimumab-then-nivolumab first-line. TCRbeta immunosequencing was performed on DNA from more than 75 pretreatment melanoma tumor samples.

V was cut by 10 bases and J by 8 bases, with 19 bases left in between. This CDR3 has 13 residues. In germline, CDR1 is MNHGY, CDR2 SAAAGT. TCRdb's copy holds only in-frame clones and misses some; the assay was immunoSEQ multiplex PCR. The sample lists 6,000 to 9,500 clones, under 30% occurring once. Study conclusions and caveats: Response in arm A was associated with pretreatment TIL clonality.

V and J are TRBV6-8 and TRBJ2-3, with D maybe TRBD2 (6 bases). The sample in question was tumor tissue (inferred from file names), obtained from a patient given nivolumab and ipilimumab in sequence. This clonotype was sampled from a human donor with melanoma. This chain's CDR3 is CATMDYLRGTQYF. The DNA of the CDR3 is TGTGCCACCATGGACTATCTTCGCGGTACGCAGTATTTT.